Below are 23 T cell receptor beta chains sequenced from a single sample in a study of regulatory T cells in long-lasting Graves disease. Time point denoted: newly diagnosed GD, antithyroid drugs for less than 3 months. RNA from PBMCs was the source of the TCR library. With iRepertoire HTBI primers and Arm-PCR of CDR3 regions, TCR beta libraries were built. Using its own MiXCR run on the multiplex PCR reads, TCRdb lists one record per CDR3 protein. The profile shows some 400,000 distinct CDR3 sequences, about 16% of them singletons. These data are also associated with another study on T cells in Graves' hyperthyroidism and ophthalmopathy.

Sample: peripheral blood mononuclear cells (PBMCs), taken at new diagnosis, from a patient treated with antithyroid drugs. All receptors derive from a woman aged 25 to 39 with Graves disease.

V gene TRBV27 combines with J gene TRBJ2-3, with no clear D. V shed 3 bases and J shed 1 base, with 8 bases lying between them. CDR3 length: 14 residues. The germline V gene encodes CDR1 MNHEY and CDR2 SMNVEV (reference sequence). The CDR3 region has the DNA TGTGCCAGCAGTTTGGCGTGGCGCACAGATACGCAGTATTTT. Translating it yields CASSLAWRTDTQYF.

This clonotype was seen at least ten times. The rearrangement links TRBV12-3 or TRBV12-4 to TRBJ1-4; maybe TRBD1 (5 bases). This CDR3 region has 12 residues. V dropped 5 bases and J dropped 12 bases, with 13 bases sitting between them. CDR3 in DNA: TGTGCCAGCAGTGTCGCGGGGCGGGAACTGTTTTTT. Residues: CASSVAGRELFF.

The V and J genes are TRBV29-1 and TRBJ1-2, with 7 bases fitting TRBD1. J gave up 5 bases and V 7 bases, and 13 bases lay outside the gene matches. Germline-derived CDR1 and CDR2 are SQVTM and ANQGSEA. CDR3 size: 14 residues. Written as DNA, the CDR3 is TGCAGCGCCCCGACAGGGAATGAGGGGTATGGCTACACCTTC. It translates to CSAPTGNEGYGYTF.

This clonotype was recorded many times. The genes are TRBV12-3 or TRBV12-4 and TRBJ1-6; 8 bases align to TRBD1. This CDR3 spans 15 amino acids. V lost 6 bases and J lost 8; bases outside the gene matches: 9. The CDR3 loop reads CASSFAGGEYSPLHF. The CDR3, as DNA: TGTGCCAGCAGCTTCGCAGGGGGCGAATATTCACCCCTCCACTTT.

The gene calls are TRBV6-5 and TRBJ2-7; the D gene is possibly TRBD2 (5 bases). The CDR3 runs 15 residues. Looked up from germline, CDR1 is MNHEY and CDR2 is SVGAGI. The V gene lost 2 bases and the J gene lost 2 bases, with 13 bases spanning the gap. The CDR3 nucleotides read TGTGCCAGCAGTTACGGAGGCGGGTCGACCTACGAGCAGTACTTC. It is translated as CASSYGGGSTYEQYF.

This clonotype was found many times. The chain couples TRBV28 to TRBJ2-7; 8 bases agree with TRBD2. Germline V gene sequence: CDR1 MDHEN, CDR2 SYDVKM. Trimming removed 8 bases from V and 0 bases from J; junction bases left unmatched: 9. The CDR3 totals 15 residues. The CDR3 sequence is CASSPGGTSSYEQYF. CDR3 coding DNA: TGTGCCAGCTCCCCCGGGGGGACTAGCTCCTACGAGCAGTACTTC. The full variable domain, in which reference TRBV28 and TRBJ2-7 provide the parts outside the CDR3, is DVKVTQSSRYLVKRTGEKVFLECVQDMDHENMFWYRQDPGLGLRLIYFSYDVKMKEKGDIPEGYSVSREKKERFSLILESASTNQTSMYLCASSPGGTSSYEQYFGPGTRLTVT.

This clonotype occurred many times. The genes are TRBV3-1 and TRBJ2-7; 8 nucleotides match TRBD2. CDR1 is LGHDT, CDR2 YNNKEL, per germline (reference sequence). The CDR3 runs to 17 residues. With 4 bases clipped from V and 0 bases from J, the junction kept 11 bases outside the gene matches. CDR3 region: CASSPPGAGGISYEQYF. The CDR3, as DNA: TGTGCCAGCAGCCCCCCTGGGGCGGGGGGAATCTCCTACGAGCAGTACTTC.

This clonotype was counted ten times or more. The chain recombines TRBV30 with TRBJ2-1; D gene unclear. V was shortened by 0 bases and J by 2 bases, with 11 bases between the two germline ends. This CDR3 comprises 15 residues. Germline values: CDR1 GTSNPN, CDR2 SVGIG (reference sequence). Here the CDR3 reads CAWSVVLQTYNEQFF. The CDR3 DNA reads TGTGCCTGGAGTGTAGTGCTCCAAACCTACAATGAGCAGTTCTTC.

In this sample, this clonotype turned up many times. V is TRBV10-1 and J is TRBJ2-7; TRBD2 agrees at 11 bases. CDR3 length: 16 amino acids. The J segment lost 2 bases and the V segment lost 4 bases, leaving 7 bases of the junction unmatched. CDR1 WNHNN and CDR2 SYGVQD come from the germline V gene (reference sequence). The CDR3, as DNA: TGCGCCAGCAGTGCCGGGACTAGCGGACGCGCCTACGAGCAGTACTTC. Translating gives CASSAGTSGRAYEQYF.

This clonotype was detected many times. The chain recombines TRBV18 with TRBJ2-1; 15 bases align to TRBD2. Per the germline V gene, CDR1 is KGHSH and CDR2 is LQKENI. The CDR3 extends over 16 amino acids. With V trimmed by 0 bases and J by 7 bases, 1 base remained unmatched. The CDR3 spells CASSPPGLAGGNEQFF. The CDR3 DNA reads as TGTGCCAGCTCACCACCGGGACTAGCGGGAGGAAATGAGCAGTTCTTC. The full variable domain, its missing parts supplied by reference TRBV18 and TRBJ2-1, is NAGVMQNPRHLVRRRGQEARLRCSPMKGHSHVYWYRQLPEEGLKFMVYLQKENIIDESGMPKERFSAEFPKEGPSILRIQQVVRGDSAAYFCASSPPGLAGGNEQFFGPGTRLTVL.

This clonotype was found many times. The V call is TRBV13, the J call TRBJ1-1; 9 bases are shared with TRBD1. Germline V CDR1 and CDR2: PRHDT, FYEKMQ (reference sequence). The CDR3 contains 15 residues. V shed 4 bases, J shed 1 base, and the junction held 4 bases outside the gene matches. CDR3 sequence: CASSSLTGGNTEAFF. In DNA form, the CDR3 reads TGTGCCAGCAGCTCCTTGACAGGGGGGAACACTGAAGCTTTCTTT.

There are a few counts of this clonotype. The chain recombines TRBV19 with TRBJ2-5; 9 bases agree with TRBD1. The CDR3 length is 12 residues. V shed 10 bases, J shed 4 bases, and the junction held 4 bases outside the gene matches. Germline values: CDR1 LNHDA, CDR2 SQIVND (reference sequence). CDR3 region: CATGQGLETQYF. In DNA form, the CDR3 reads TGTGCCACGGGACAGGGCTTAGAGACCCAGTACTTC.

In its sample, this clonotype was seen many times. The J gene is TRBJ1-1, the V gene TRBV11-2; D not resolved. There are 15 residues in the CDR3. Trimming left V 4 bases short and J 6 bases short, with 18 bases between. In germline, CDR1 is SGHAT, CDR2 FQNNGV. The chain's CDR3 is CASSSGVYVPAEAFF. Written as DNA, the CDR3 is TGTGCCAGCAGCTCAGGAGTGTATGTGCCGGCTGAAGCTTTCTTT.

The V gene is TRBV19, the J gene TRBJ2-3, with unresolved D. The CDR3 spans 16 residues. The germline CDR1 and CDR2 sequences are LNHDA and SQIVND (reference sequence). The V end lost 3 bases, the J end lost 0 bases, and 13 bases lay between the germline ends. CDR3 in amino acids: CASSIHLWSSTDTQYF. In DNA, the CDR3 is TGTGCCAGTAGTATCCATCTGTGGTCAAGCACAGATACGCAGTATTTT.

CDR3 residues: CSARRYDGTGDGYTF. CDR3 DNA: TGCAGTGCGAGGAGATACGACGGGACAGGAGATGGCTACACCTTC. The V call is TRBV20-1, the J call TRBJ1-2, with TRBD1 matching over 8 bases. Germline V CDR1 and CDR2: DFQATT, SNEGSKA (reference sequence). Unmatched junction bases numbered 15, after V lost 6 bases and J lost 6 bases. This CDR3 is built from 15 residues.

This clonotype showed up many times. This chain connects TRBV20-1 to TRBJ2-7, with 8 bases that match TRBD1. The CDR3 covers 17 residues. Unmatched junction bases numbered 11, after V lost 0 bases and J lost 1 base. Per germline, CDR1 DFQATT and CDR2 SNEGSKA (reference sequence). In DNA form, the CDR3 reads TGCAGTGCTAGAGAGAGGCTAATCCGGGACAGGTCCTACGAGCAGTACTTC. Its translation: CSARERLIRDRSYEQYF.

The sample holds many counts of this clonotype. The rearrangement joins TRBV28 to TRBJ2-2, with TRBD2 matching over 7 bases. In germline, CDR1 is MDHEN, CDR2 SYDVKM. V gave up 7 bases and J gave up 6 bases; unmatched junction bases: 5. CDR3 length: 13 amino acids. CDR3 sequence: CASTRTRSGELFF. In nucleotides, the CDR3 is TGTGCCAGCACCAGGACTAGGTCCGGGGAGCTGTTTTTT.

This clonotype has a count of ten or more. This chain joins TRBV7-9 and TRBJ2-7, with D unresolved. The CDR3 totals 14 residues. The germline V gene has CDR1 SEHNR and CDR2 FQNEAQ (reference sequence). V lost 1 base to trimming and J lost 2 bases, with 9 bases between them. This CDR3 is CASSLVDAPYEQYF. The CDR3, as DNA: TGTGCCAGCAGCTTAGTGGACGCCCCCTACGAGCAGTACTTC.

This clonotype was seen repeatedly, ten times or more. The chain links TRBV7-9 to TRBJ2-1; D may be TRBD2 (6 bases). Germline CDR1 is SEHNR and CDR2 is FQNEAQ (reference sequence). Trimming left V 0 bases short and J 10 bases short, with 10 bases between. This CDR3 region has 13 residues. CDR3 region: CASSLARGREQFF. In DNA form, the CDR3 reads TGTGCCAGCAGCTTAGCGCGGGGAAGAGAGCAGTTCTTC.

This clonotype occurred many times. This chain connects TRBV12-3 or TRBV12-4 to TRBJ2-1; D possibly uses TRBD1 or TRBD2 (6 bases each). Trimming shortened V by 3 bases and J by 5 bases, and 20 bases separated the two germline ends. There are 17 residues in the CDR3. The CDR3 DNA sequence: TGTGCCAGCAGTTTGGCTGGGTGGGGGGCGAAACACAATGAGCAGTTCTTC. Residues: CASSLAGWGAKHNEQFF.

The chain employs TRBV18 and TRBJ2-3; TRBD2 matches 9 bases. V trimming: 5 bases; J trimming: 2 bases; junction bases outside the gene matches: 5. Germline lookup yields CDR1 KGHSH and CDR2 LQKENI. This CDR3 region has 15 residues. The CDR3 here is CASSVAGVVTDTQYF. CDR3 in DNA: TGTGCCAGCTCAGTAGCGGGAGTCGTCACAGATACGCAGTATTTT. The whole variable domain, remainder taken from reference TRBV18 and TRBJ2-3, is NAGVMQNPRHLVRRRGQEARLRCSPMKGHSHVYWYRQLPEEGLKFMVYLQKENIIDESGMPKERFSAEFPKEGPSILRIQQVVRGDSAAYFCASSVAGVVTDTQYFGPGTRLTVL.

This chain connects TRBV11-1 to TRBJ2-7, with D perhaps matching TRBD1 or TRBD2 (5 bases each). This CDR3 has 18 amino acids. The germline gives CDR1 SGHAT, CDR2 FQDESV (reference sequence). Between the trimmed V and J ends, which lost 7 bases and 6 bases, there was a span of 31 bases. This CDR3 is CASTPSRRTQGTMGEQYF. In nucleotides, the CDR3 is TGTGCCAGCACCCCAAGTCGCCGGACCCAAGGGACCATGGGCGAGCAGTACTTC.

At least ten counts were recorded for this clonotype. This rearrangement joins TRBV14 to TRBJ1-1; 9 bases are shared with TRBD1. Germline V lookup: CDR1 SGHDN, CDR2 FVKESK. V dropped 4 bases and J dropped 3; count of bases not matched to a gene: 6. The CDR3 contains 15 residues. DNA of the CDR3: TGTGCCAGCAGCCCTTACAGGGGGCGCGACACTGAAGCTTTCTTT. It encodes CASSPYRGRDTEAFF.